This entry is about one TCR beta chain. Its specificity is unknown. Primers included in the PCR were 60 Vbeta and 13 Jbeta primers. Clones were read by immunoSEQ multiplex PCR, and TCRdb kept only the in-frame ones, dropping some. The repertoire holds about 170,000 clones, with roughly 84% as singletons. This record belongs to a study of cytomegalovirus exposure and HLA in healthy donors. This CDR3 is 13 amino acids long. The ends lost 7 bases at V and 5 bases at J; junction bases unmatched: 6. In germline, CDR1 is MGHDK, CDR2 SYGVNS. The study, taken as a whole, reports: Later genetic work tied a missense DCLRE1C variant to beta-chain V and J trimming. A later analysis linked 15,000 to 20,000 TCR beta sequences to HLA alleles at 0.05 false discovery rate. A few CMV-associated chains proved CMV antigen-specific in vitro. Analysis was performed later, and it showed HLA-associated TCR beta chains to be more clonally expanded than equally common others.

Sequenced input: PBMCs. The sequence was obtained from a boy aged 2 to 9 in good health and CMV-seronegative. The chain carries TRBV25-1 and TRBJ2-7; TRBD1 matches at 9 bases. CDR3 protein: CASKDRGLNEQYF. The CDR3, as DNA: TGTGCCAGCAAGGACAGGGGACTCAACGAGCAGTACTTC.